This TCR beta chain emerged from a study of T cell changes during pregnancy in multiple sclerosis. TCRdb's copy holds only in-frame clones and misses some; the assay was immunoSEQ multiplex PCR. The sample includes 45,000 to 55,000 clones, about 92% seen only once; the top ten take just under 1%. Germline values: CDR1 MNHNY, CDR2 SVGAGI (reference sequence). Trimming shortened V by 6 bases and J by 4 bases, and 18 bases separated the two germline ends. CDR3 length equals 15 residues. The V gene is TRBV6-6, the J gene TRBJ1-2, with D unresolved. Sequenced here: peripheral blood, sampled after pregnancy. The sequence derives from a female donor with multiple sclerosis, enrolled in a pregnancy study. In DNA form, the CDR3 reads TGTGCCAGCAGCCCTTCCACCACAGTCACCTATGGCTACACCTTC. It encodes CASSPSTTVTYGYTF.